The 25 T cell receptor beta chains reported below all come from one sample, sequenced in a study of cytomegalovirus exposure and HLA in healthy donors. Primers included in the PCR were 60 Vbeta and 13 Jbeta primers. Sequencing was performed with immunoSEQ multiplex PCR; in TCRdb, only in-frame clones are kept and a portion is missing. The table records around 190,000 clones, about 77% of them present only once. The specimen was PBMCs. The source of these receptors is a man aged 25-45 years in good health and CMV-seropositive.

The V call is TRBV7-9, the J call TRBJ2-7; D might be TRBD2 (5 bases). The germline V gene encodes CDR1 SEHNR and CDR2 FQNEAQ (reference sequence). The germline V and J ends were trimmed by 3 bases and 2 bases, with 8 bases remaining between them. The CDR3 has 13 residues. This CDR3 is CASSLVGAYEQYF. CDR3 sequence (DNA): TGTGCCAGCAGCTTGGTCGGGGCCTACGAGCAGTACTTC.

The rearrangement links TRBV7-6 to TRBJ2-1; the match to TRBD2 covers 11 bases. This CDR3 has 16 amino acids. Germline CDR1 SGHVS, CDR2 FNYEAQ. V was clipped by 1 base and J by 4 bases; unmatched bases: 3. CDR3 sequence reads: CASSLGGTSGYNEQFF. The CDR3 nucleotides are TGTGCCAGCAGCTTAGGGGGGACTAGCGGTTACAATGAGCAGTTCTTC.

V is TRBV7-6 and J is TRBJ2-7; D gene uncertain. The CDR3 contains 15 residues. Trimming left V 5 bases short and J 0 bases short, with 14 bases between. Germline V lookup: CDR1 SGHVS, CDR2 FNYEAQ. As DNA, the CDR3 is TGTGCCAGCAGCCCCGCCCCAGCGTTCTCCTACGAGCAGTACTTC. This codes for CASSPAPAFSYEQYF.

This clone has just one count. The V and J genes are TRBV7-8 and TRBJ2-3, with 16 bases that match TRBD2. V shed 4 bases, J shed 5 bases, and the junction held 6 bases outside the gene matches. The CDR3 is 17 amino acids. Germline V gene lookup returns CDR1 SGHVS and CDR2 FQNEAQ. For the CDR3, the DNA is TGTGCCAGCAGCTCGGGACTAGCGGGGGGGCCTGTAGATACGCAGTATTTT. Translating gives CASSSGLAGGPVDTQYF.

The count of this clone is one. This chain links TRBV19 with TRBJ1-5; D possibly corresponds to TRBD1 (5 bases). The germline V gene encodes CDR1 LNHDA and CDR2 SQIVND (reference sequence). This CDR3 has 16 amino acids. Trimming removed 3 bases from V and 3 bases from J, with 15 bases in between. This CDR3 reads CASSILQGTANQPQHF. CDR3 coding DNA: TGTGCCAGTAGTATCTTGCAGGGAACGGCCAATCAGCCCCAGCATTTT.

This rearrangement joins TRBV7-8 to TRBJ2-5, with D possibly TRBD2 on 6 matching bases. From germline, CDR1 is SGHVS and CDR2 FQNEAQ. This CDR3 is 15 amino acids long. Trimming left V 4 bases short and J 4 bases short, with 16 bases between. The CDR3 here is CASSSPGRGGETQYF. CDR3 DNA: TGTGCCAGCAGCTCCCCGGGACGGGGAGGAGAGACCCAGTACTTC.

The rearrangement uses TRBV28 and TRBJ2-7; 11 bases fit TRBD2. The germline gives CDR1 MDHEN, CDR2 SYDVKM. The junction had 4 bases not matched to a gene; V was cut back by 5 bases and J by 1 base. This CDR3 comprises 15 residues. The CDR3 bases are TGTGCCAGCAGTGGCGGGACTAGCGGATCCTACGAGCAGTACTTC. Translating it yields CASSGGTSGSYEQYF.

The rearrangement joins TRBV18 to TRBJ2-7, with 8 bases that match TRBD1. This CDR3 contains 17 residues. J gave up 1 base and V 3 bases, and 11 bases lay outside the gene matches. The germline V gene encodes CDR1 KGHSH and CDR2 LQKENI. For the CDR3, the DNA is TGTGCCAGCTCACCCGATGCGACAGGGGTCGAATCCTACGAGCAGTACTTC. It encodes CASSPDATGVESYEQYF.

This clone was seen a handful of times. The chain employs TRBV5-6 and TRBJ2-7; 9 positions match TRBD1. J gave up 0 bases and V 1 base, and 8 bases lay outside the gene matches. Germline V lookup: CDR1 SGHDT, CDR2 YYEEEE. The CDR3 spans 17 residues. This chain's CDR3 is CASSLWVRDRVSYEQYF. In DNA form, the CDR3 reads TGTGCCAGCAGCTTGTGGGTTCGGGACAGGGTCTCCTACGAGCAGTACTTC.

The chain has TRBV6-5 and TRBJ1-1; no reliable D call. Germline CDR1 is MNHEY and CDR2 is SVGAGI. The CDR3 runs to 15 residues. V was trimmed by 7 bases and J by 1 base, leaving 16 bases between them. The CDR3 sequence is CASTGLRTQNTEAFF. The CDR3 region has the DNA TGTGCCAGCACCGGACTCAGGACCCAGAACACTGAAGCTTTCTTT.

This clone has just a few counts. The chain uses TRBV19 and TRBJ1-1; 8 bases fit TRBD1. The CDR3 has 14 residues. Germline lookup yields CDR1 LNHDA and CDR2 SQIVND (reference sequence). V dropped 5 bases and J dropped 1; count of bases not matched to a gene: 3. CDR3 protein: CASSSGGSNTEAFF. DNA of the CDR3: TGTGCCAGTAGTTCAGGGGGCTCGAACACTGAAGCTTTCTTT.

A single count supports this clone. The chain combines TRBV19 with TRBJ1-1; unclear D gene. Trimming cost V 7 bases and J 1 base, with 16 bases left between them. Looked up from germline, CDR1 is LNHDA and CDR2 is SQIVND (reference sequence). There are 15 residues in the CDR3. CDR3 sequence: CASKSAAGGNTEAFF. The CDR3 DNA is TGTGCCAGTAAGTCGGCGGCAGGAGGGAACACTGAAGCTTTCTTT.

J is TRBJ2-3 and V is TRBV5-4, with 10 bases fitting TRBD2. The CDR3 length is 17 residues. J gave up 4 bases and V 3 bases, and 11 bases lay outside the gene matches. The germline V gene encodes CDR1 SGHNT and CDR2 YYREEE (reference sequence). The CDR3 here is CASSSSGVAGGADTQYF. CDR3 DNA: TGTGCCAGCAGCTCCAGTGGGGTAGCGGGAGGTGCAGATACGCAGTATTTT.

The CDR3 DNA reads TGTGCAAGTCGCCTCGGGCGCCGCCAGGGCGAAGAAACGGAGTACTTC. Its translation is CASRLGRRQGEETEYF. The chain has TRBV12-2 and TRBJ2-7; the table gives TRBD1 as D, unverified against the DNA. TRBV12-2 is flagged as a pseudogene. This CDR3 has 16 amino acids.

The CDR3: CASSRGREETQYF. CDR3 bases: TGTGCCAGCTCAAGGGGAAGGGAAGAGACCCAGTACTTC. The genes are TRBV18 and TRBJ2-5, with D maybe TRBD1 (5 bases). Germline values: CDR1 KGHSH, CDR2 LQKENI. Trimming removed 5 bases at V and 3 bases at J, with 10 bases between. The CDR3 extends over 13 amino acids.

The chain joins TRBV2 to TRBJ1-6; 7 nucleotides match TRBD1. Germline trimming cut 2 bases from V and 5 bases from J; bases unmatched to any gene: 3. Looked up from germline, CDR1 is SNHLY and CDR2 is FYNNEI. CDR3 length: 15 residues. Written as DNA, the CDR3 is TGTGCCAGCAGTGAAACAGGGGCAGATAATTCACCCCTCCACTTT. The encoded protein is CASSETGADNSPLHF.

This chain links TRBV29-1 with TRBJ2-7; TRBD2 matches at 13 bases. The CDR3 covers 15 residues. CDR1 and CDR2 from the germline V gene are SQVTM and ANQGSEA. Trimming cost V 3 bases and J 1 base; bases outside gene matches: 3. CDR3 protein: CSVEGLAGTSYEQYF. CDR3 in DNA: TGCAGCGTTGAGGGACTAGCGGGGACATCCTACGAGCAGTACTTC.

V and J are TRBV4-3 and TRBJ2-2, with 12 bases identical to TRBD2. From germline, CDR1 is LGHNA and CDR2 YSLEER. This CDR3 is 17 amino acids long. Unmatched junction bases numbered 7, after V lost 5 bases and J lost 3 bases. CDR3 bases: TGCGCCAGCAGCAAGGCTAGCGGGGGGGCCGACACCGGGGAGCTGTTTTTT. The encoded protein is CASSKASGGADTGELFF.

Here the CDR3 DNA reads TGTGCCAGCAGCTCGGTTCCCGACTATGGCTACACCTTC. Amino acids: CASSSVPDYGYTF. This rearrangement joins TRBV11-1 to TRBJ1-2; D remains unclear. This CDR3 has 13 residues. The germline V and J ends were trimmed by 4 bases and 3 bases, with 9 bases remaining between them. CDR1 and CDR2 from the germline V gene are SGHAT and FQDESV (reference sequence).

The chain couples TRBV5-4 to TRBJ2-3, with D maybe TRBD1 (6 bases). CDR1 is SGHNT, CDR2 YYREEE, per germline (reference sequence). Deletions cut 4 bases from V and 1 base from J, with 10 bases between. The CDR3 covers 14 residues. The CDR3 nucleotides read TGTGCCAGCAGCACAGGGAGAGGCACAGATACGCAGTATTTT. As protein: CASSTGRGTDTQYF.

In this sample, this clone turned up a few times. The chain is built from TRBV6-1 and TRBJ2-2; a weak D match, TRBD1 (7 bases). Trimming removed 9 bases at V and 4 bases at J, with 15 bases between. This CDR3 has 14 residues. Germline values: CDR1 MNHNS, CDR2 SASEGT. CDR3 residues: CASVNRGGTGELFF. CDR3 in DNA: TGTGCCAGTGTGAACAGGGGAGGCACCGGGGAGCTGTTTTTT.

The chain combines TRBV27 with TRBJ1-1, with D hard to call. Looked up from germline, CDR1 is MNHEY and CDR2 is SMNVEV (reference sequence). This CDR3 spans 14 amino acids. The V end was cut by 6 bases, the J end by 4 bases, with 15 bases between. CDR3 sequence: CASRDGGLVTEAFF. CDR3 DNA sequence: TGTGCCAGCAGGGATGGCGGGTTGGTCACTGAAGCTTTCTTT.

The gene calls are TRBV19 and TRBJ2-3; no firm D call. Germline V gene lookup returns CDR1 LNHDA and CDR2 SQIVND (reference sequence). The V end lost 3 bases, the J end lost 4 bases, and 11 bases lay between the germline ends. The CDR3 length is 14 residues. CDR3 DNA sequence: TGTGCCAGTAGTATCAGGCTCCCCCCAGATACGCAGTATTTT. As protein: CASSIRLPPDTQYF.

The chain joins TRBV7-9 to TRBJ2-7; D is undetermined. CDR1 is SEHNR, CDR2 FQNEAQ, per germline (reference sequence). The CDR3 sequence is 12 residues long. The V and J ends lost 3 bases and 6 bases respectively, with 9 bases between them. This chain's CDR3 is CASSLGTLEQYF. CDR3 nucleotides: TGTGCCAGCAGCTTGGGCACCCTCGAGCAGTACTTC.

The chain recombines TRBV30 with TRBJ1-4; D is possibly TRBD1 (6 bases). The V end was cut by 3 bases, the J end by 5 bases, with 10 bases between. CDR3 length: 13 amino acids. Germline values: CDR1 GTSNPN, CDR2 SVGIG (reference sequence). The CDR3 reads CAWRGQTNEKLFF. CDR3 bases: TGTGCCTGGAGAGGACAGACAAATGAAAAACTGTTTTTT.